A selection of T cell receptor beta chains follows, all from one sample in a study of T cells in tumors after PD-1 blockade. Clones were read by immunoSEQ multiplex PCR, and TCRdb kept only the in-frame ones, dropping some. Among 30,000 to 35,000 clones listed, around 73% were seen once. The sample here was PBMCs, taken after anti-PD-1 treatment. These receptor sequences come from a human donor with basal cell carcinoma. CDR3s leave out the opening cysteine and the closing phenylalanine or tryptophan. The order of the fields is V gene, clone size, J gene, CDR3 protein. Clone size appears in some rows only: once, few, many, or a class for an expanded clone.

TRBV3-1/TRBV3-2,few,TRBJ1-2,ASSRDQGERYT
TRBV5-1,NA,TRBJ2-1,ASSVSGTNYNEQF
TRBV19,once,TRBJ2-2,ASTGENTGELF
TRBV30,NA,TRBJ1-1,AWSEGPQEAF
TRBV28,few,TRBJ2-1,ASSLLQFDEQF
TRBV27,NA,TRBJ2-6,ASSFSPRSGANVLT
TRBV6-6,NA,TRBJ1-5,ASSYPEGNQPQH
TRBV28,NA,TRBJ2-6,ASGGTMNNGANVLT
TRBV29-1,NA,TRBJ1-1,SARGAGSTEAF
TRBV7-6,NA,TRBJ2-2,ASSHWGRPELF
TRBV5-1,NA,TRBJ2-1,ASSTGLAGTGNEQF
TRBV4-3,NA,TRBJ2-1,ASSQVPPTSGGGYEQF
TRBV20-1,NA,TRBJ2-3,SASLPTGDGDTQY
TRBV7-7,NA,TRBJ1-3,ASSPSGPPGNTIY
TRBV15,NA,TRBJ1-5,ATSRGQQGAHQPQH
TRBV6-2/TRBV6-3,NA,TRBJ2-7,ASSPSDGYSYEQY
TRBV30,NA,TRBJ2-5,VLDRGNQETQY
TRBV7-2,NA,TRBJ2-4,ASSRVLSKNIQY
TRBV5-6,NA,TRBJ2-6,ASSLESGANVLT
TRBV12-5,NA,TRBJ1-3,ASGLDVVSGNTIY
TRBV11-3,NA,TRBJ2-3,ASSIGTSGRSDTQY
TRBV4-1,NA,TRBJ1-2,ASSQVVGGAQGYT
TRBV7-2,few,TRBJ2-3,ASSERLGGRNTQY
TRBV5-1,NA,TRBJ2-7,ASSRGGSSYEQY
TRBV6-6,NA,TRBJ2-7,ASSPGHSYEQY
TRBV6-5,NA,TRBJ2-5,ASSYSSGRETQY
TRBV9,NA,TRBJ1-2,ASSVEGYGYT
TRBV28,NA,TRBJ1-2,ASSRDRGRRGYT
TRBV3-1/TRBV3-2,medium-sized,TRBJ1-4,ASSPRQITNEKLF
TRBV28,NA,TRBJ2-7,ASSGRGLHEQY
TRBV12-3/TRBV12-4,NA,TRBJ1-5,ASATYSNQPQH
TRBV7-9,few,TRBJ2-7,ASSAGQGSEQY
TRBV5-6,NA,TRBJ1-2,ASSLGEVGLYGYT
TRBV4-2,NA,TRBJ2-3,ASSQVGHTSTDTQY
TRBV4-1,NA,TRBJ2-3,ASSQEYARLAGITDTQY
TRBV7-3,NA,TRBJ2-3,ASSRGVGTDTQY
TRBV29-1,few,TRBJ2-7,SAVSRQSPYEQY
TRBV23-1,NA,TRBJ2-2,ASSQSRPAGGPIDTGELF
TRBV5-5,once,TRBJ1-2,ASSLWDRGVNYGYT
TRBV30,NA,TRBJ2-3,AWRYGSTDTQY
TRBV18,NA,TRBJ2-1,ASSQRGTRGNEQF
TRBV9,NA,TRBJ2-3,ASSLRTSGATDTQY
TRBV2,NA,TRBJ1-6,ASSEPSRDREKGVYYNSPLH
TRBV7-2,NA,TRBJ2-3,ASSSGLALDTQY
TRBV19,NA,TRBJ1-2,ASIAGTGSGYT
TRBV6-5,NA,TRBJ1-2,ASRGDRNYGYT
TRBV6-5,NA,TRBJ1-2,ASSPPGRSGGYT
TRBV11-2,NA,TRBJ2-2,ASSLDHLTGLLTGELF